This TCR beta chain came from a study of blood T cells in healthy people across ages. With a J-beta primer mix and a sample-barcoded 5' primer, a second PCR ran about 6 to 11 cycles. Each CDR3 protein gets one entry after TCRdb re-called the 5' RACE reads with MiXCR. This repertoire shows about a million distinct CDR3 sequences, roughly 43% found once; its top ten account for roughly 12%. Whole-study results and caveats: Estimated diversity across one million T cells was deemed an underestimate.

To note about this clonotype: The antigen is unknown.

Germline-derived CDR1 and CDR2 are SEHNR and FQNEAQ (reference sequence). The length of the CDR3 is 13 residues. Trimming removed 1 base at V and 13 bases at J, with 16 bases between. The chain combines TRBV7-9 with TRBJ2-5; maybe TRBD2 (5 bases). Sequencing used blood. The receptor comes from a man aged 25 to 40 in good health. CDR3 sequence: CASSLGVRESRYF. CDR3 in DNA: TGTGCCAGCAGCTTAGGCGTGAGGGAGTCGCGGTACTTC.